The text below deals with one TCR beta chain. As yet, its antigen is unknown. The germline V and J ends were trimmed by 5 bases and 9 bases, with 14 bases remaining between them. The CDR3 is 13 residues long. In germline, CDR1 is SEHNR, CDR2 FQNEAQ (reference sequence). These data belong to a study of CD8 T cells in ankylosing spondylitis. The authors made TCR beta libraries by quantitative 5'-RACE with molecular barcodes. TCRdb itself ran the 5' RACE reads through MiXCR, one entry per CDR3 protein. The data show about 220,000 distinct CDR3 sequences, approximately 20% seen once. Study-wide results and caveats: Within ankylosing spondylitis blood, a TCR beta motif made up of under 10 highly homologous variants appeared to be characteristic. The authors found the disease-linked clones to be CD8+ and relatively rare in peripheral blood.

This chain joins TRBV7-9 and TRBJ2-1, with D possibly being TRBD2 (5 bases). Sequencing was carried out using blood, either unsorted or a sorted T cell fraction (not recorded which). The clonotype was recovered from a male donor with ankylosing spondylitis. CDR3 DNA: TGTGCCAGCAGCCCTATGGGGAGCGCTGAGCAGTTCTTC. Translating gives CASSPMGSAEQFF.